This TCR beta chain was documented in a study of long-term antiretroviral therapy in people with HIV. The assay used was immunoSEQ (version v3.0), run at survey level. Sequencing used immunoSEQ multiplex PCR; TCRdb keeps in-frame clones, though not all of them. The profile shows about 20,000 clones, about 80% of them singletons. Per germline, CDR1 WSHSY and CDR2 SAAADI. Trimming removed 4 bases from V and 1 base from J, with 10 bases in between. The CDR3 consists of 14 residues. The sample consisted of unsorted PBMCs, taken 0.2 years after starting antiretroviral therapy. V usage is TRBV10-2 and J usage is TRBJ1-1; D not certain. This TCR was recovered from a woman between 40 and 50 years old with HIV. The CDR3 coding sequence is TGCGCCAGCAGTGCAACCTCCTGGAACACTGAAGCTTTCTTT. Its protein is CASSATSWNTEAFF.